This TCR beta chain was profiled in a study of regulatory T cells in long-lasting Graves disease. Details on this clonotype: Being one base from a much bigger clone, this may be a read error.

Time point given: newly diagnosed GD, antithyroid drugs for less than 3 months. Preparation of the TCR library used RNA extracted from PBMCs. The authors built TCR beta libraries using iRepertoire HTBI primers and Arm-PCR of CDR3 regions. Using its own MiXCR run on the multiplex PCR reads, TCRdb lists one record per CDR3 protein. The table has 350,000 to 500,000 distinct CDR3 sequences, 14% seen once. Germline V gene sequence: CDR1 MNHEY, CDR2 SVGAGI. CDR3 length: 15 amino acids. Another study also made use of these data, one on T cells in Graves' hyperthyroidism and ophthalmopathy.

The V gene is TRBV6-5, the J gene TRBJ1-3, with no clear D. This clonotype was sampled from a woman in her fifties or sixties with Graves disease. Here the sequenced sample was peripheral blood mononuclear cells (PBMCs), taken at new diagnosis, from a patient treated with antithyroid drugs. As DNA, the CDR3 is TGTGCCAGCAGTTACCTCGGGAGGGCTGGAAACACCATAAATTTT. Translation gives CASSYLGRAGNTINF.